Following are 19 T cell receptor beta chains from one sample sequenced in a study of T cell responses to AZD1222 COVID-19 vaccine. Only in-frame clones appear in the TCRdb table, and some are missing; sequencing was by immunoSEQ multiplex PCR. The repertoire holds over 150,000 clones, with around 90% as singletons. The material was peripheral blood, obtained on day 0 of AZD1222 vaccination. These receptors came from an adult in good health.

CDR3 coding DNA: TGCGCCAGCAGCCAAGAAGGTGGCTGGAACAGAATTAATTCACCCCTCCACTTT. Residues: CASSQEGGWNRINSPLHF. V is TRBV4-3 and J is TRBJ1-6; D call uncertain. In germline, CDR1 is LGHNA, CDR2 YSLEER. The CDR3 has 18 amino acids. V lost 0 bases, J lost 6 bases, and 18 bases lay in between.

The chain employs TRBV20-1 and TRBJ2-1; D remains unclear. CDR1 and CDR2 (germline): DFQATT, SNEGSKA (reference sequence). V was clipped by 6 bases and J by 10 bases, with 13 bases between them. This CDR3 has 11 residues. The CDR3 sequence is CSAHSGLEQFF. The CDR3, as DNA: TGCAGTGCGCACTCCGGTCTCGAGCAGTTCTTC.

The CDR3 loop reads CASSFQDRADTQYF. The CDR3 coding sequence is TGTGCCAGCAGCTTCCAAGACAGGGCCGATACGCAGTATTTT. The gene calls are TRBV7-6 and TRBJ2-3; 7 bases fit TRBD1. The V segment lost 3 bases and the J segment 6 bases; nucleotides outside the gene matches: 6. There are 14 residues in the CDR3. Germline lookup yields CDR1 SGHVS and CDR2 FNYEAQ. The full variable domain, completed using reference TRBV7-6 and TRBJ2-3, is GAGVSQSPRYKVTKRGQDVALRCDPISGHVSLYWYRQALGQGPEFLTYFNYEAQQDKSGLPNDRFSAERPEGSISTLTIQRTEQRDSAMYRCASSFQDRADTQYFGPGTRLTVL.

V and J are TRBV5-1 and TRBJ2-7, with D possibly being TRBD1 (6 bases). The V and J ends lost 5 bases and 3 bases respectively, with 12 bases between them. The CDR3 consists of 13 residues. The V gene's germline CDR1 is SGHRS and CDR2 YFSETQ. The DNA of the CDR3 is TGCGCCAGCAGTTGGACAGTTAACTACGAGCAGTACTTC. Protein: CASSWTVNYEQYF.

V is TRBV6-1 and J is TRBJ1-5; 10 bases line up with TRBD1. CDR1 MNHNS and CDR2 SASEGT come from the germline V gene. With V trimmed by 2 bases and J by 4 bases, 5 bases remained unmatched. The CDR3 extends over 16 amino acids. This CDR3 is CASSELGTGENQPQHF. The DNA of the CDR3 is TGTGCCAGCAGTGAATTGGGGACAGGGGAGAATCAGCCCCAGCATTTT.

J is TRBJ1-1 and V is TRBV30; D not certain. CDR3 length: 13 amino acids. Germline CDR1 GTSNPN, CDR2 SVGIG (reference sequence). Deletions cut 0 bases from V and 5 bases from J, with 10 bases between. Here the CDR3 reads CAWSVMGRTEAFF. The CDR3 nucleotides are TGTGCCTGGAGTGTAATGGGGAGGACTGAAGCTTTCTTT.

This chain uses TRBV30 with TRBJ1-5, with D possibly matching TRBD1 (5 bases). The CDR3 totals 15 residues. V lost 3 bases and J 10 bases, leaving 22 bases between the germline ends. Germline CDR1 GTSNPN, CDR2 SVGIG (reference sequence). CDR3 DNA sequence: TGTGCCTGGAGCGACAGTAGTTTTCTCGGAAAACCCCAGCATTTT. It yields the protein CAWSDSSFLGKPQHF.

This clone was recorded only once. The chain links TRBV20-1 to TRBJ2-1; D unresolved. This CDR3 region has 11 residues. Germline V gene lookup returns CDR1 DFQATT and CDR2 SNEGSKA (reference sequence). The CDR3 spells CSPGNRIEQFF. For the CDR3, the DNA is TGCAGCCCGGGTAACCGGATTGAGCAGTTCTTC.

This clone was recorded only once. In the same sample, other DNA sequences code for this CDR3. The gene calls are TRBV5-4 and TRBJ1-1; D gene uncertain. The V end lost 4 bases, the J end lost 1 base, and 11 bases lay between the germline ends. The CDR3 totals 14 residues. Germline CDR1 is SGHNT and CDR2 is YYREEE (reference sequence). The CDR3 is CASSSRAGNTEAFF. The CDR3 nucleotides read TGTGCCAGCAGCAGCCGGGCGGGGAACACTGAAGCTTTCTTT.

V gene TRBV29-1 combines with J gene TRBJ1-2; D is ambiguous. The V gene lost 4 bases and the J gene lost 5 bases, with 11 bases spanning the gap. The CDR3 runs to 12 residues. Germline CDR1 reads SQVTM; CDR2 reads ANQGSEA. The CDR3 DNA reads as TGCAGCGTTGTACTGGAATATTATGGCTACACCTTC. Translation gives CSVVLEYYGYTF.

CDR3 amino acids: CASSQERSSTDTQYF. DNA for the CDR3: TGTGCCAGCAGCCAAGAAAGGTCGTCCACAGATACGCAGTATTTT. The chain uses TRBV3-1 (or the pseudogene TRBV3-2) and TRBJ2-3; D unclear. Trimming took off 0 bases at V and 2 bases at J, with 9 bases between the two ends. Looked up from germline, CDR1 is LGHDT and CDR2 is YNNKEL (reference sequence). CDR3 length: 15 residues.

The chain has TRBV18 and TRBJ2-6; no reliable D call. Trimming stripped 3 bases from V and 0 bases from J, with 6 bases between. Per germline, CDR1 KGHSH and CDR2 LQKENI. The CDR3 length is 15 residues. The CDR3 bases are TGTGCCAGCTCACCCCAGACCTCTGGGGCCAACGTCCTGACTTTC. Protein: CASSPQTSGANVLTF.

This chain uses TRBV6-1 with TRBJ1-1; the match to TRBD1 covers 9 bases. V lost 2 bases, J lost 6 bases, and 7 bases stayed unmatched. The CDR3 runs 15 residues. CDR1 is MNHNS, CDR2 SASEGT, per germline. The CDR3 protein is CASSENTGGWPEAFF. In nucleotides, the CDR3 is TGTGCCAGCAGTGAAAACACAGGGGGCTGGCCTGAAGCTTTCTTT.

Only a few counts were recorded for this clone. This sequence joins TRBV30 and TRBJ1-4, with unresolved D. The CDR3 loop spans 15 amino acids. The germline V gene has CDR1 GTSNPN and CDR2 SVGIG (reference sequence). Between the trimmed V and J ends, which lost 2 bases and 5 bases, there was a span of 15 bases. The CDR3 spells CAWSPGKGGNEKLFF. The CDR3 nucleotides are TGTGCCTGGAGTCCCGGGAAGGGAGGGAATGAAAAACTGTTTTTT.

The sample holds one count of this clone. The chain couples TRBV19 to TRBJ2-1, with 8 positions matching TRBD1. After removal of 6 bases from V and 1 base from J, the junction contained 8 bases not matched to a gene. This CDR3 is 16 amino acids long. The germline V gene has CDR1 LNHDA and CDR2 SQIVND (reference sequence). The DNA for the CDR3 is TGTGCCAGTAGCCCCCAGGGGGCAAGGTCCTACAATGAGCAGTTCTTC. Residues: CASSPQGARSYNEQFF.

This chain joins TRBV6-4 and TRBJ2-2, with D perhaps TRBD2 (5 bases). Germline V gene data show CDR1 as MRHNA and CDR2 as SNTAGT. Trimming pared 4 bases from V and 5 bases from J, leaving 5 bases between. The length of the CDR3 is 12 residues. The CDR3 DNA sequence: TGTGCCAGCAGTGGACTAACCGGGGAGCTGTTTTTT. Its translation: CASSGLTGELFF.

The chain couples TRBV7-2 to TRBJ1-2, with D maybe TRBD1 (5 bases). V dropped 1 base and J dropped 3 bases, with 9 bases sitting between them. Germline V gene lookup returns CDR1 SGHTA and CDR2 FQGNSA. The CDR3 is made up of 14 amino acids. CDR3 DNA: TGTGCCAGCAGCTTAGGGGGGACGGACTATGGCTACACCTTC. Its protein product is CASSLGGTDYGYTF.

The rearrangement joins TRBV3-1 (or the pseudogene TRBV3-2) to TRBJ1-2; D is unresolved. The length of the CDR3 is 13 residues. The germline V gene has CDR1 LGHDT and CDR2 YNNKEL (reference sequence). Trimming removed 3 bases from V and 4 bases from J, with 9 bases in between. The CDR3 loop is CASSQLPPYGYTF. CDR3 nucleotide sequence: TGTGCCAGCAGCCAGCTACCTCCCTATGGCTACACCTTC.

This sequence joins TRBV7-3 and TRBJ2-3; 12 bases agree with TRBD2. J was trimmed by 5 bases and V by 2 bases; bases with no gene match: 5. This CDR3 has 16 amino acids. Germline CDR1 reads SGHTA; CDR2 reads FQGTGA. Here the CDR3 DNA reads TGTGCCAGCAGCTTATATCTAGCGGGGGGGCTAGATACGCAGTATTTT. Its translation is CASSLYLAGGLDTQYF. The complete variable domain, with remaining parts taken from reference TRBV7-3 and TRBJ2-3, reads GAGVSQTPSNKVTEKGKYVELRCDPISGHTALYWYRQSLGQGPEFLIYFQGTGAADDSGLPNDRFFAVRPEGSVSTLKIQRTERGDSAVYLCASSLYLAGGLDTQYFGPGTRLTVL.